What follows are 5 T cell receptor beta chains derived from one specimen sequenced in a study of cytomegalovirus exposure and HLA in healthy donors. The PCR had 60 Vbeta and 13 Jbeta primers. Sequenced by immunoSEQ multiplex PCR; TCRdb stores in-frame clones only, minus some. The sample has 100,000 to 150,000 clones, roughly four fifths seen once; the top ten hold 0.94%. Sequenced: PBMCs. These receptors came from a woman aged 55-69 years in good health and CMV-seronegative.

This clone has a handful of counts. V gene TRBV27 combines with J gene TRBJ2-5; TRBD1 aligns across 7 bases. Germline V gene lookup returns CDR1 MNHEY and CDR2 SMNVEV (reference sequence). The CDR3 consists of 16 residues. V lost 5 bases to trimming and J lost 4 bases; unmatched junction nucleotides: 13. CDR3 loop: CASSPLGLGQLETQYF. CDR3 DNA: TGTGCCAGCAGTCCATTGGGCTTGGGACAGTTAGAGACCCAGTACTTC.

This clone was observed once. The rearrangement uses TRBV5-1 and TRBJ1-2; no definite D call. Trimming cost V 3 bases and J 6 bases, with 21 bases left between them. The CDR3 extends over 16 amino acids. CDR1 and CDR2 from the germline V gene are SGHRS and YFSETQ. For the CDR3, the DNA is TGCGCCAGCAGCTCCCTCCCGGCGCGGGAGGGTCATGGCTACACCTTC. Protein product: CASSSLPAREGHGYTF.

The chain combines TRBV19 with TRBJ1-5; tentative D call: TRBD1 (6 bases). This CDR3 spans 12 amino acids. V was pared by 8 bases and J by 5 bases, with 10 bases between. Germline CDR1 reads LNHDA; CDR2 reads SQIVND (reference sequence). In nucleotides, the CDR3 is TGTGCCAGTGGACAGATTTATCAGCCCCAGCATTTT. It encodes CASGQIYQPQHF.

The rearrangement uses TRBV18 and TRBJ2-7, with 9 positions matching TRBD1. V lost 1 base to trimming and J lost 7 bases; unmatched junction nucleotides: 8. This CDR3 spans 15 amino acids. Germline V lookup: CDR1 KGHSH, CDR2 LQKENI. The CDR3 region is CASSPRGQGGGEQYF. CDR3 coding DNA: TGTGCCAGCTCACCACGGGGACAGGGAGGAGGGGAGCAGTACTTC.

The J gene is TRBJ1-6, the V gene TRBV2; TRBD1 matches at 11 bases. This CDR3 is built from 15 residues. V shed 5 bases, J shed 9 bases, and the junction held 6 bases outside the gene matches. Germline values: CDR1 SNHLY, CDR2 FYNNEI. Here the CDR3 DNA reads TGTGCCAGCAGTCGTGAGGGACAGGGGGGTTCACCCCTCCACTTT. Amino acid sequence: CASSREGQGGSPLHF.